This passage covers 4 T cell receptor beta chains from one sample sequenced in a study of T-cell memory formation after mild COVID-19. Each CDR3 protein gets one entry after TCRdb re-called the 5' RACE reads with MiXCR. In the table there are about 400,000 distinct CDR3 sequences, roughly 18% of which are singletons. Sequenced material: PBMCs or a T cell subset sorted from them (not recorded which). All receptors derive from a man between 18 and 35 years old who had mild COVID-19 (a few samples of this study predate the infection). Cell type and time point are not known.

This chain connects TRBV12-3 or TRBV12-4 to TRBJ2-7, with TRBD1 matching over 8 bases. CDR3 length: 16 amino acids. Trimming cost V 5 bases and J 1 base; bases outside gene matches: 10. In nucleotides, the CDR3 is TGTGCCAGCAGTCCAAGGACAGGGAAGAATTCCTACGAGCAGTACTTC. Encoded protein: CASSPRTGKNSYEQYF.

The table lists this clonotype with many counts. The chain uses TRBV7-2 and TRBJ2-1; 8 positions agree with TRBD2. Looked up from germline, CDR1 is SGHTA and CDR2 is FQGNSA. The CDR3 totals 14 residues. V lost 1 base to trimming and J lost 9 bases; unmatched junction nucleotides: 5. In nucleotides, the CDR3 is TGTGCCAGCAGCTTAGGGGCGGGGGGTAGTGAGCAGTTCTTC. Amino acids: CASSLGAGGSEQFF.

In this sample, this clonotype turned up a few times. The chain couples TRBV5-1 to TRBJ2-2, with D perhaps assigned TRBD1 or TRBD2 (5 bases each). The CDR3 contains 16 residues. Germline V gives CDR1 SGHRS, CDR2 YFSETQ. The V end was cut by 5 bases, the J end by 5 bases, with 19 bases between. CDR3 DNA sequence: TGCGCCAGCAGAATCGGGACCATAATGTGGACCGGGGAGCTGTTTTTT. Protein: CASRIGTIMWTGELFF.

The V and J genes are TRBV2 and TRBJ2-3; D unclear. The germline V gene encodes CDR1 SNHLY and CDR2 FYNNEI. The V and J ends lost 9 bases and 2 bases respectively, with 6 bases between them. This CDR3 is 11 amino acids long. The CDR3 sequence: CASAYTDTQYF. The CDR3, as DNA: TGTGCCAGTGCTTACACAGATACGCAGTATTTT.